This TCR beta chain is from a study of control samples from healthy donors and cancer patients. Germline values: CDR1 SGHTA, CDR2 FQGNSA. J gave up 4 bases and V 6 bases, and 8 bases lay outside the gene matches. The CDR3 is 15 amino acids. Libraries were prepared by immunoSEQ multiplex PCR; TCRdb keeps only in-frame clonotypes and omits some of them. Among approximately 120,000 clones listed, about 90% were seen once. Only one count was recorded for this clone. This TCR came from a man aged 60 to 75 in good health. The rearrangement uses TRBV7-2 and TRBJ1-3, with 8 bases fitting TRBD1. The specimen was blood. CDR3 sequence: CASSLQGASGNTIYF. In DNA form, the CDR3 reads TGTGCCAGCAGTTTGCAGGGGGCGTCGGGAAACACCATATATTTT. The full variable domain, its missing parts supplied by reference TRBV7-2 and TRBJ1-3, is GAGVSQSPSNKVTEKGKDVELRCDPISGHTALYWYRQSLGQGLEFLIYFQGNSAPDKSGLPSDRFSAERTGGSVSTLTIQRTQQEDSAVYLCASSLQGASGNTIYFGEGSWLTVV.